The next 25 T cell receptor beta chains were all read from a single sample in a study of human T cells and chemical hapten exposure. TCRdb redid the calling of the RACE reads with MiXCR, one entry per CDR3 protein. The table lists roughly 100,000 distinct CDR3 sequences, roughly 9.6% of them singletons. Stated time point: patch test 1, 2 weeks after DPC sensitization. As to treatment: therapeutic diphenylcyclopropenone sensitization with weekly scalp DPC. Here the sequenced sample was whole blood, taken in connection with sensitization to the hapten diphenylcyclopropenone (DPC). The receptors derive from a woman in her forties with alopecia areata. Some clones in this sample may be carry-over from other donors' samples.

This clonotype was observed a handful of times. The V call is TRBV6-2 or TRBV6-3, the J call TRBJ2-4; D is unclear. In germline, CDR1 is MNHEY, CDR2 SVGEGT. V gave up 5 bases and J gave up 1 base, with 6 bases separating them. CDR3 length: 13 residues. CDR3 loop: CASSPRAKNIQYF. The CDR3 DNA reads as TGTGCCAGCAGTCCCCGGGCCAAAAACATTCAGTACTTC.

This clonotype has ten or more counts. The V call is TRBV4-3, the J call TRBJ2-5, with 11 bases lining up with TRBD2. After removal of 4 bases from V and 1 base from J, the junction contained 11 bases not matched to a gene. This CDR3 is 18 amino acids long. Germline CDR1 and CDR2: LGHNA and YSLEER. The CDR3 region has the DNA TGCGCCAGCAGCCGAAATCCTCCGACTAGCGGGATCCAAGAGACCCAGTACTTC. This sequence encodes CASSRNPPTSGIQETQYF.

The V and J genes are TRBV30 and TRBJ2-1; 9 nucleotides agree with TRBD2. The germline CDR1 and CDR2 sequences are GTSNPN and SVGIG (reference sequence). Trimming took 3 bases from V and 7 from J; bases not matched to a gene: 10. The CDR3 length is 15 residues. CDR3 amino acids: CAWRPLAGAQNEQFF. CDR3 coding DNA: TGTGCCTGGAGACCATTAGCGGGAGCTCAGAATGAGCAGTTCTTC.

The chain couples TRBV18 to TRBJ2-3; 13 nucleotides line up with TRBD2. Germline trimming cut 2 bases from V and 4 bases from J; bases unmatched to any gene: 6. Germline V gene lookup returns CDR1 KGHSH and CDR2 LQKENI. The CDR3 runs to 17 residues. CDR3 in DNA: TGTGCCAGCTCACCAAGTAGAGGACTAGCGGGAGCAGATACGCAGTATTTT. This codes for CASSPSRGLAGADTQYF.

This clonotype occurred many times. The chain is built from TRBV7-9 and TRBJ2-7, with 10 bases fitting TRBD2. This CDR3 has 15 residues. Germline V gene data show CDR1 as SEHNR and CDR2 as FQNEAQ (reference sequence). Trimming cost V 3 bases and J 4 bases; bases outside gene matches: 6. The CDR3: CASSFQAGGEYEQYF. The CDR3 region has the DNA TGTGCCAGCAGCTTCCAAGCGGGAGGGGAGTACGAGCAGTACTTC.

This clonotype occurred many times. The rearrangement links TRBV27 to TRBJ1-6, with a tentative D call TRBD1 (6 bases). Germline V gives CDR1 MNHEY, CDR2 SMNVEV (reference sequence). The CDR3 totals 16 residues. Trimming removed 9 bases from V and 0 bases from J, with 15 bases in between. The CDR3 coding sequence is TGTGCCAGTCGTCGGGACATGGCCTCCTATAATTCACCCCTCCACTTT. Amino acids: CASRRDMASYNSPLHF.

The V and J genes are TRBV29-1 and TRBJ2-7, with 10 positions matching TRBD2. The CDR3 spans 13 residues. Germline trimming cut 4 bases from V and 5 bases from J; bases unmatched to any gene: 5. The germline V gene has CDR1 SQVTM and CDR2 ANQGSEA. The CDR3 loop reads CSVVGLAGDEQYF. DNA for the CDR3: TGCAGCGTTGTCGGGCTAGCGGGAGACGAGCAGTACTTC.

This clonotype was counted many times. The rearrangement links TRBV11-2 to TRBJ2-3, with 11 bases fitting TRBD1. Losses at the gene ends were 4 bases for V and 4 bases for J; bases not matched to a gene: 7. Germline values: CDR1 SGHAT, CDR2 FQNNGV. The CDR3 runs 16 residues. The CDR3, as DNA: TGTGCCAGCAGCTCCCACCGGGACAGGGGGGCAGATACGCAGTATTTT. Translated: CASSSHRDRGADTQYF.

This clonotype was observed many times. This chain joins TRBV29-1 and TRBJ2-6; D remains unclear. The CDR3 extends over 16 amino acids. Between the trimmed V and J ends, which lost 2 bases and 0 bases, there was a span of 11 bases. Germline V CDR1 and CDR2: SQVTM, ANQGSEA. CDR3 amino acids: CSVETDVHSGANVLTF. The CDR3 DNA reads TGCAGCGTTGAAACAGACGTTCACTCTGGGGCCAACGTCCTGACTTTC.

This clonotype was counted many times. The chain carries TRBV7-9 and TRBJ2-7, with D uncertain. The CDR3 has 14 residues. Germline CDR1 is SEHNR and CDR2 is FQNEAQ (reference sequence). V was cut by 4 bases and J by 2 bases, with 12 bases left in between. The CDR3 region is CASSSRNRTYEQYF. The CDR3 DNA is TGTGCCAGCAGCTCAAGAAACCGCACCTACGAGCAGTACTTC. Full variable domain (remainder filled in from reference TRBV7-9 and TRBJ2-7): DTGVSQNPRHKITKRGQNVTFRCDPISEHNRLYWYRQTLGQGPEFLTYFQNEAQLEKSRLLSDRFSAERPKGSFSTLEIQRTEQGDSAMYLCASSSRNRTYEQYFGPGTRLTVT.

This rearrangement joins TRBV2 to TRBJ2-1; 9 bases align to TRBD1. The CDR3 totals 15 residues. Trimming took 6 bases from V and 7 from J; bases not matched to a gene: 10. Germline V gene lookup returns CDR1 SNHLY and CDR2 FYNNEI. CDR3 in amino acids: CASRGDREKRNEQFF. The DNA of the CDR3 is TGTGCCAGCAGAGGGGACAGGGAGAAGAGGAATGAGCAGTTCTTC. Drawing the rest from reference TRBV2 and TRBJ2-1, the complete variable domain is EPEVTQTPSHQVTQMGQEVILRCVPISNHLYFYWYRQILGQKVEFLVSFYNNEISEKSEIFDDQFSVERPDGSNFTLKIRSTKLEDSAMYFCASRGDREKRNEQFFGPGTRLTVL.

This clonotype was seen a handful of times. V and J are TRBV4-1 and TRBJ2-1; D gene ambiguous. CDR1 is MGHRA and CDR2 is YSYEKL in the germline V gene. V was trimmed by 0 bases and J by 11 bases, leaving 20 bases between them. The CDR3 runs 16 residues. The CDR3 loop is CASSQEPSYGSDQQFF. CDR3 bases: TGCGCCAGCAGCCAAGAGCCCTCGTATGGCTCAGATCAGCAGTTCTTC.

This rearrangement joins TRBV15 to TRBJ1-2, with TRBD1 as a possible D gene (6 bases). Trimming removed 2 bases at V and 0 bases at J, with 7 bases between. CDR1 and CDR2 (germline): LNHNV, YYDKDF (reference sequence). CDR3 length: 14 residues. The CDR3, as DNA: TGTGCCACCAGCAGAAGGGGGTCTAACTATGGCTACACCTTC. This sequence encodes CATSRRGSNYGYTF.

The table lists this clonotype with many counts. This chain links TRBV7-2 with TRBJ1-1; D perhaps matches TRBD1 (5 bases). Germline V gene data show CDR1 as SGHTA and CDR2 as FQGNSA. Trimming removed 1 base at V and 0 bases at J, with 12 bases between. The CDR3 length is 16 residues. The CDR3 region has the DNA TGTGCCAGCAGCTTAGAAGGGGTCCATATGAACACTGAAGCTTTCTTT. This sequence encodes CASSLEGVHMNTEAFF.

V is TRBV7-2 and J is TRBJ2-3; maybe TRBD1 (6 bases). This CDR3 spans 18 amino acids. V lost 1 base and J 0 bases, leaving 17 bases between the germline ends. Germline CDR1 reads SGHTA; CDR2 reads FQGNSA. In nucleotides, the CDR3 is TGTGCCAGCAGCTTAGAATTTAGGGACACACCGAGCACAGATACGCAGTATTTT. It translates to CASSLEFRDTPSTDTQYF.

This clonotype was found many times. The chain links TRBV7-2 to TRBJ1-3; 8 bases are a match to TRBD1. The CDR3 consists of 15 residues. Trimming cost V 5 bases and J 4 bases; bases outside gene matches: 7. From germline, CDR1 is SGHTA and CDR2 FQGNSA. CDR3 amino acids: CASSPRTGRGNTIYF. CDR3 coding DNA: TGTGCCAGCAGCCCGCGGACAGGGAGAGGAAACACCATATATTTT.

V is TRBV7-9 and J is TRBJ2-3, with D possibly TRBD2 on 6 matching bases. This CDR3 spans 13 amino acids. Trimming pared 2 bases from V and 4 bases from J, leaving 7 bases between. Germline V gives CDR1 SEHNR, CDR2 FQNEAQ (reference sequence). The CDR3 coding sequence is TGTGCCAGCAGCTTACCGGGGGCAGATACGCAGTATTTT. It encodes CASSLPGADTQYF. The full variable domain, with the rest looked up from reference TRBV7-9 and TRBJ2-3, is DTGVSQNPRHKITKRGQNVTFRCDPISEHNRLYWYRQTLGQGPEFLTYFQNEAQLEKSRLLSDRFSAERPKGSFSTLEIQRTEQGDSAMYLCASSLPGADTQYFGPGTRLTVL.

The chain carries TRBV15 and TRBJ2-2; 10 nucleotides align to TRBD1. The germline CDR1 and CDR2 sequences are LNHNV and YYDKDF (reference sequence). The CDR3 loop spans 18 amino acids. V gave up 0 bases and J gave up 7 bases; unmatched junction bases: 11. In nucleotides, the CDR3 is TGTGCCACCAGCAGAGATCCCGGGGACAGGGGAGGGAACGGGGAGCTGTTTTTT. Amino acid sequence: CATSRDPGDRGGNGELFF. The full variable domain, completed using reference TRBV15 and TRBJ2-2, is DAMVIQNPRYQVTQFGKPVTLSCSQTLNHNVMYWYQQKSSQAPKLLFHYYDKDFNNEADTPDNFQSRRPNTSFCFLDIRSPGLGDTAMYLCATSRDPGDRGGNGELFFGEGSRLTVL.

The rearrangement links TRBV12-5 to TRBJ1-5; D is ambiguous. The germline V gene has CDR1 LGHNT and CDR2 FRNRAP. The CDR3 covers 12 residues. Trimming took 3 bases from V and 4 from J, leaving 4 bases between them. The CDR3 here is CASGFLNQPQHF. Here the CDR3 DNA reads TGTGCTAGTGGTTTCCTGAATCAGCCCCAGCATTTT.

This chain joins TRBV7-2 and TRBJ2-7, with a weak D call TRBD1 (6 bases). The germline V gene encodes CDR1 SGHTA and CDR2 FQGNSA. The V end lost 1 base, the J end lost 7 bases, and 17 bases lay between the germline ends. This CDR3 spans 15 amino acids. CDR3 bases: TGTGCCAGCAGCTTAGATCGCGGGCGCAGGGGAGAGCAGTACTTC. It yields the protein CASSLDRGRRGEQYF.

The chain combines TRBV4-2 with TRBJ1-1; D remains ambiguous. The CDR3 is made up of 17 amino acids. Germline assignment: CDR1 LGHNA and CDR2 YNFKEQ. The V gene lost 6 bases and the J gene lost 0 bases, with 20 bases spanning the gap. CDR3: CASSPKKNYGVNTEAFF. As DNA, the CDR3 is TGTGCCAGCAGTCCTAAAAAGAATTACGGCGTGAACACTGAAGCTTTCTTT.

This rearrangement joins TRBV20-1 to TRBJ2-7, with TRBD2 as a possible D gene (6 bases). Per germline, CDR1 DFQATT and CDR2 SNEGSKA (reference sequence). Trimming took off 3 bases at V and 2 bases at J, with 14 bases between the two ends. This CDR3 contains 14 residues. The CDR3 region is CSASKGTQTYEQYF. As DNA, the CDR3 is TGCAGTGCTAGTAAAGGGACTCAGACCTACGAGCAGTACTTC.

This clonotype was seen many times. This sequence joins TRBV14 and TRBJ1-1, with D tentatively TRBD1 (5 bases). The CDR3 has 15 residues. Trimming pared 6 bases from V and 3 bases from J, leaving 17 bases between. The V gene's germline CDR1 is SGHDN and CDR2 FVKESK. In DNA form, the CDR3 reads TGTGCCAGCAGTCAGATGGGACGTGGGGACACTGAAGCTTTCTTT. Translation: CASSQMGRGDTEAFF.

This chain links TRBV29-1 with TRBJ1-1, with unresolved D. V lost 5 bases, J lost 0 bases, and 4 bases lay in between. This CDR3 contains 11 residues. Germline V gene data show CDR1 as SQVTM and CDR2 as ANQGSEA. The CDR3 sequence is CSVQVNTEAFF. Here the CDR3 DNA reads TGCAGCGTTCAGGTGAACACTGAAGCTTTCTTT.

The chain carries TRBV29-1 and TRBJ1-1, with D unclear. Trimming shortened V by 6 bases and J by 0 bases, and 17 bases separated the two germline ends. Germline V lookup: CDR1 SQVTM, CDR2 ANQGSEA. The CDR3 has 15 residues. As DNA, the CDR3 is TGCAGCGTCGGAAGGACCTCCGCTATGAACACTGAAGCTTTCTTT. Protein sequence: CSVGRTSAMNTEAFF.